The 5 T cell receptor beta chains presented below share a single source sample, sequenced in a study of T cell responses to AZD1222 COVID-19 vaccine. The repertoire was sequenced with immunoSEQ multiplex PCR; TCRdb's copy has only in-frame clones and lacks some. The data show roughly 130,000 clones, with more than 85% seen just once and about 3% held by the top ten. The sample here was peripheral blood, taken on day 0 of AZD1222 vaccination. The source of these receptors is an adult in good health.

V gene TRBV12-5 combines with J gene TRBJ2-7; TRBD2 aligns across 7 bases. Germline CDR1 reads LGHNT; CDR2 reads FRNRAP. V lost 4 bases and J lost 2; bases outside the gene matches: 5. The CDR3 covers 14 residues. CDR3 loop: CASGSPGLTYEQYF. In nucleotides, the CDR3 is TGTGCTAGTGGTTCTCCGGGACTAACCTACGAGCAGTACTTC.

The chain recombines TRBV19 with TRBJ1-2; D unclear. The CDR3 length is 13 residues. The V gene's germline CDR1 is LNHDA and CDR2 SQIVND (reference sequence). V was pared by 4 bases and J by 8 bases, with 14 bases between. The CDR3 here is CASSTGASDGYTF. The CDR3 region has the DNA TGTGCCAGTAGTACCGGAGCCTCGGACGGCTACACCTTC.

The rearrangement uses TRBV5-1 and TRBJ1-1; 7 bases map to TRBD1. V lost 4 bases and J lost 4; bases outside the gene matches: 10. The CDR3 length is 15 residues. From germline, CDR1 is SGHRS and CDR2 YFSETQ. As DNA, the CDR3 is TGCGCCAGCAGCCCAAGGATAGGGGGCATCACTGAAGCTTTCTTT. This gives the protein CASSPRIGGITEAFF. Filled out from reference TRBV5-1 and TRBJ1-1, the complete variable domain reads KAGVTQTPRYLIKTRGQQVTLSCSPISGHRSVSWYQQTPGQGLQFLFEYFSETQRNKGNFPGRFSGRQFSNSRSEMNVSTLELGDSALYLCASSPRIGGITEAFFGQGTRLTVV.

The rearrangement joins TRBV6-6 to TRBJ1-2; D not certain. Germline assignment: CDR1 MNHNY and CDR2 SVGAGI (reference sequence). Trimming removed 2 bases from V and 8 bases from J, with 12 bases in between. This CDR3 is built from 13 residues. CDR3 amino acids: CASSYLSGGGYTF. The CDR3, as DNA: TGTGCCAGCAGTTACCTTTCAGGAGGCGGCTACACCTTC.

The chain employs TRBV10-3 and TRBJ1-4, with D maybe TRBD1 (6 bases). This CDR3 is built from 14 residues. CDR1 and CDR2 from the germline V gene are ENHRY and SYGVKD. Trimming removed 3 bases from V and 6 bases from J, with 11 bases in between. CDR3 sequence (DNA): TGTGCCATCAGTGACGGGGGGCAAGATGAAAAACTGTTTTTT. Its protein is CAISDGGQDEKLFF.